This T cell receptor beta chain was documented in a study of human T cells and chemical hapten exposure. The wider study: Sensitization employed 2% DPC on about 2 cm by about 2 cm of upper inner arm skin. Study results and caveats: DPC sensitization left the count of TCRs above 1 in 1000 unchanged.

This clonotype occurred a few times. The antigen remains undetermined. The CDR3 is made up of 13 amino acids. Looked up from germline, CDR1 is SGHAT and CDR2 is FQDESV (reference sequence). With V trimmed by 10 bases and J by 1 base, 4 bases remained unmatched. MiXCR, run by TCRdb on the RACE reads, gives a single entry per CDR3 protein. The top ten clones hold 2% to 2.5% of a sample with around 200,000 distinct CDR3 sequences, around 25% of them seen once. Indicated time point: patch test 3, about 24 weeks after DPC sensitization. Treatment defined: therapeutic diphenylcyclopropenone sensitization with weekly scalp DPC.

The input for sequencing was whole blood, taken in connection with sensitization to the hapten diphenylcyclopropenone (DPC). The TCR comes from a woman aged 40 to 49 with alopecia areata. Some clones in this sample may be carry-over from other donors' samples. The chain is built from TRBV11-1 and TRBJ2-3, with 8 bases aligning to TRBD2. The CDR3 reads CATGREGTDTQYF. The CDR3 DNA sequence: TGTGCCACAGGGCGGGAGGGCACAGATACGCAGTATTTT.